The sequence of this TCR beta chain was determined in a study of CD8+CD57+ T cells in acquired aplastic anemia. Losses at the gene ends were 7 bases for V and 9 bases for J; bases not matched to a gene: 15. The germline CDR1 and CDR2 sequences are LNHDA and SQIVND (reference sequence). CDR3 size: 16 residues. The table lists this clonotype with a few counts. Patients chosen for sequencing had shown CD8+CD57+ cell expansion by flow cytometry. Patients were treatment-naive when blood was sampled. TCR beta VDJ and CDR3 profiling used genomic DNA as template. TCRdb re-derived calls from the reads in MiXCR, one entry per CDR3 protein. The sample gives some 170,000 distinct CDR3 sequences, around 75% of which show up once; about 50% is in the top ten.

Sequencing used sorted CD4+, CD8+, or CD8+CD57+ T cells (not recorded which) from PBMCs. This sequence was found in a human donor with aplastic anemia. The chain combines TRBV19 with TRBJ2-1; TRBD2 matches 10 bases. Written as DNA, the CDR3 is TGTGCCAGTAACAGCCAAAGCGGGGGGGCCTTAAGTGAGCAGTTCTTC. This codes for CASNSQSGGALSEQFF. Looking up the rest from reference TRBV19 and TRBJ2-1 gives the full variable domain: DGGITQSPKYLFRKEGQNVTLSCEQNLNHDAMYWYRQDPGQGLRLIYYSQIVNDFQKGDIAEGYSVSREKKESFPLTVTSAQKNPTAFYLCASNSQSGGALSEQFFGPGTRLTVL.